The following is a TCR beta chain sequence with its context. This clonotype turned up a few times. There is no known antigen for this receptor. No base-level quality is on record; no much larger clone is a single base apart. Systemically healthy Caucasian individuals from Russia, 35 to 40 in total and aged about 6 to 95 years, were included as donors. Each donor gave ten milliliters of peripheral blood, drawn into EDTA-treated Vacutainer tubes. Ficoll-Paque density-gradient centrifugation was used to isolate PBMCs, with at least 7 million obtained per sample. Trizol reagent was used to extract total RNA from the PBMCs, yielding at least 6 micrograms per sample. For every donor, an aliquot of PBMCs went through flow cytometry to measure the percentages of naive CD45RAhigh/CD27high T cells. This sample stems from a study of blood T cells in healthy people across ages (dated by TCRdb to about 2015). Study-level background: In model experiments, template switching captured roughly one uniquely barcoded TCR beta cDNA molecule for every two T cells. Age-related changes in TCR beta repertoire diversity were measured in the study by deep sequencing normalized with unique cDNA molecular identifiers. Donors were grouped into four age groups: young (average roughly 17 years), middle-aged (roughly 38), aged (around 60) and long-lived (82). To avoid experimental bias, donors of different ages were distributed randomly across sequencing lanes. Two additional independent replicas of 1 million unique cDNA reads from the same blood draw were analyzed for two donors (one aged 18 to 30 and one aged 80 or older).

General study outcomes and caveats: As age increased, observed TCR beta diversity per million T cells dropped in a roughly linear way, and a significant reduction was already evident by age 40. Total diversity estimates from one million sequenced T cells were considered lower bounds and underestimates. Bulk unsorted PBMC profiling prevented conclusive comparison of naive and antigen-experienced compartments. Because donor CMV infection status was unknown, age-related changes in expanded clonotypes were potentially confounded. The long-lived group showed more naive CD4+ T cells, fewer expanded clones and increased TCR diversity than the aged group, suggesting age selection. The percentage of naive T cells measured by flow cytometry correlated strongly with observed TCR beta diversity.

Compared with germline, V lacks 10 bases and J lacks 0 bases; bases without a gene match: 3. Including cysteine and phenylalanine, the CDR3 has 12 amino acids. Only the CDR3 region is kept as DNA, spanning 36 bases read in frame from base 1. As encoded in the germline V gene, CDR1 is ENHRY while CDR2 is SYGVKD. Library construction relied on 5' RACE. Sequencing took place on an Illumina HiSeq 2500. A second PCR of roughly 7 to 11 cycles was run with a J-beta primer mix and a sample-barcoded 5' primer. A unique molecular identifier was introduced onto each TCR beta cDNA molecule by a template-switch 5' adaptor carrying 12 random nucleotides. At least 2.5 million CDR3-containing paired-end reads were obtained from each sample. All of the RNA was converted into first-strand cDNA using the Mint cDNA synthesis kit, with a TRBC-specific oligonucleotide serving as the primer. Following uracil-DNA glycosylase treatment, all cDNA underwent a first 18-cycle PCR with the universal primers M1SS and BC2_uni_R. On the authors' methods: For normalization, 1 million high-quality reads, each with a distinct molecular identifier, were randomly selected from each sample. Reads with shared molecular identifiers were discarded instead of being binned into consensus sequences. MiTCR, set to a Q25 quality threshold and the strictest error-elimination algorithm, was used for CDR3 identification, clonotype clustering and error correction. A nonparametric unseen species model using Euler transformation provided a lower-bound estimate of total TCR beta diversity. TCRdb passed the public sequencing reads through fastp at Q25 and MiXCR, retaining productive beta sequences. Entries that share a CDR3 protein sequence are merged under the most common genes and DNA. Clone size and V and J calls follow TCRdb, not the original study. This sample holds about 1.8 million distinct CDR3 sequences; about 50% were observed only once. The ten largest clones take up roughly 2.1% of the sample.

The specimen sequenced was blood. This TCR came from a woman between 35 and 50 years old in good health. The sequence joins TRBV10-3 to TRBJ2-7, and 7 junctional nucleotides match TRBD2. The DNA sequence is TGTGCCACTAGGGACTACTCCTACGAGCAGTACTTC. This is translated as CATRDYSYEQYF.